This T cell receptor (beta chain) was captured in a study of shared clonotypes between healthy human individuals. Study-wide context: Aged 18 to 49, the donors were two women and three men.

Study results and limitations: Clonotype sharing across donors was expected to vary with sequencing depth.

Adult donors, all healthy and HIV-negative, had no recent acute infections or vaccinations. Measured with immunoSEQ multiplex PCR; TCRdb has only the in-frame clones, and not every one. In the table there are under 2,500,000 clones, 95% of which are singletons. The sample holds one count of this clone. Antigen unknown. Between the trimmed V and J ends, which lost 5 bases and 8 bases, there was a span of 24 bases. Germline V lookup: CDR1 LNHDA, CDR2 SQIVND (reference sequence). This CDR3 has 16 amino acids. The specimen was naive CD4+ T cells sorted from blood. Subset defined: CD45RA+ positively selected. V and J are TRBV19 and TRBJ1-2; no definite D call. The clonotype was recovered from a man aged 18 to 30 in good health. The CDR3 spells CASSPWVSMEFGGYTF. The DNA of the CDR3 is TGTGCCAGTAGTCCCTGGGTGTCTATGGAATTCGGCGGCTACACCTTC.